This TCR beta chain comes out of a study of cytomegalovirus exposure and HLA in healthy donors. The study, taken as a whole, reports: Researchers counted about 150 TCR beta chains as cytomegalovirus-associated.

The PCR made use of 60 Vbeta and 13 Jbeta primers. Only in-frame clones appear in the TCRdb table, and some are missing; sequencing was by immunoSEQ multiplex PCR. The sample carries 95,000 to 150,000 clones, about 81% recorded once. CDR1 SGHDT and CDR2 YYEEEE come from the germline V gene. V was pared by 2 bases and J by 8 bases, with 11 bases between. The CDR3 spans 14 residues. Points on this clone: Its antigen is not known.

The source of this sequence is a woman in her twenties or thirties in good health and CMV-seronegative. The chain joins TRBV5-6 to TRBJ1-6; D call uncertain. The sequencing sample was made of PBMCs. CDR3 in amino acids: CASSLWAGYSPLHF. CDR3 coding DNA: TGTGCCAGCAGCTTATGGGCGGGGTATTCACCCCTCCACTTT.